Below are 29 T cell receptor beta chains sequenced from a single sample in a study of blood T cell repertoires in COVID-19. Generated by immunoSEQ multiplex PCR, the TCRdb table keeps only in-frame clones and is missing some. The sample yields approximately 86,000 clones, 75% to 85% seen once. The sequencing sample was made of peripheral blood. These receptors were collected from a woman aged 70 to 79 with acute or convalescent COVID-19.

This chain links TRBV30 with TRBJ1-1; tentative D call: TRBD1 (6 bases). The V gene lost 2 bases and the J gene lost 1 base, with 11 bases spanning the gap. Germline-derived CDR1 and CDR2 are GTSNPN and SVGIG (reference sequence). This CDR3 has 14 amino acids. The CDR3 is CAWSKGQRNTEAFF. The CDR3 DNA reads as TGTGCCTGGAGTAAAGGACAGAGGAACACTGAAGCTTTCTTT.

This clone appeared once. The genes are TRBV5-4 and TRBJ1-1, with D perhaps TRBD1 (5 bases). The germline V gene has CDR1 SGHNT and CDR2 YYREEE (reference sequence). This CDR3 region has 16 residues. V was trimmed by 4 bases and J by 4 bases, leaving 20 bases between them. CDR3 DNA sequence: TGTGCCAGCAGCCCAATGGGGGGGATAGGTGGCACTGAAGCTTTCTTT. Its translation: CASSPMGGIGGTEAFF.

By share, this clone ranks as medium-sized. The CDR3, as DNA: TGCGCCAGCAGCCCAGAACTAGCGACGTACAATGAGCAGTTCTTC. It yields the protein CASSPELATYNEQFF. The chain carries TRBV5-1 and TRBJ2-1, with TRBD2 identical over 7 bases. The germline V gene encodes CDR1 SGHRS and CDR2 YFSETQ. V shed 4 bases, J shed 4 bases, and the junction held 8 bases outside the gene matches. The CDR3 sequence is 15 residues long. The whole variable domain, remainder taken from reference TRBV5-1 and TRBJ2-1, is KAGVTQTPRYLIKTRGQQVTLSCSPISGHRSVSWYQQTPGQGLQFLFEYFSETQRNKGNFPGRFSGRQFSNSRSEMNVSTLELGDSALYLCASSPELATYNEQFFGPGTRLTVL.

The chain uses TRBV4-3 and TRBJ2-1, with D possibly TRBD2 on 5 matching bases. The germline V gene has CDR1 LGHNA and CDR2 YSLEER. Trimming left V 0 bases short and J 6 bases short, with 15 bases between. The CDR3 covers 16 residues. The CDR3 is CASSQDHGVGFNEQFF. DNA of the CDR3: TGCGCCAGCAGCCAAGATCACGGGGTAGGGTTCAATGAGCAGTTCTTC.

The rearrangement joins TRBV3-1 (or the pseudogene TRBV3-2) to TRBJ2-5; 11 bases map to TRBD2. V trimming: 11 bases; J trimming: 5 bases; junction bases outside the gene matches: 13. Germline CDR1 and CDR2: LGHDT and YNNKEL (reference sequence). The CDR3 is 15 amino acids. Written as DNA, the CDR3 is TGTGCCTCGTGGGCTAGCGGGGGGAGGAGTGAGACCCAGTACTTC. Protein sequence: CASWASGGRSETQYF.

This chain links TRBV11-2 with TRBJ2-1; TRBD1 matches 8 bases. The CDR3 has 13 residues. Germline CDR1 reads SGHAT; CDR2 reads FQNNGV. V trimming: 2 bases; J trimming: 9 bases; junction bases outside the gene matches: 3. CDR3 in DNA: TGTGCCAGCAGCTTAACCGACAGGGGTGAGCAGTTCTTC. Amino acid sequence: CASSLTDRGEQFF.

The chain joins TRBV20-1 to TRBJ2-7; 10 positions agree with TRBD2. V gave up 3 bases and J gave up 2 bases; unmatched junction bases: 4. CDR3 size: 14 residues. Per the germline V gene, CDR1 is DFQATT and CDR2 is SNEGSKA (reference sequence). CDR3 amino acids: CSASRAGGPYEQYF. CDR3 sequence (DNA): TGCAGTGCTAGTCGAGCGGGGGGGCCCTACGAGCAGTACTTC.

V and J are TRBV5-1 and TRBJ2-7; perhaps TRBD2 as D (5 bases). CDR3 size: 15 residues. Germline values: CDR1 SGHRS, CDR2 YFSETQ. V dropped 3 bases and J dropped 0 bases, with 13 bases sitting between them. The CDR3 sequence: CASSSGLRSSYEQYF. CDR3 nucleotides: TGCGCCAGCAGCTCTGGACTGAGAAGCTCCTACGAGCAGTACTTC. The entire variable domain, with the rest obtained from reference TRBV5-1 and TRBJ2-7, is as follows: KAGVTQTPRYLIKTRGQQVTLSCSPISGHRSVSWYQQTPGQGLQFLFEYFSETQRNKGNFPGRFSGRQFSNSRSEMNVSTLELGDSALYLCASSSGLRSSYEQYFGPGTRLTVT.

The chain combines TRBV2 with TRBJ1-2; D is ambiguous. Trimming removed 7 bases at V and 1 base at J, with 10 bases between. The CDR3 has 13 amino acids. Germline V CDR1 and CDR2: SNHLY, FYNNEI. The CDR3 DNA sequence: TGTGCCAGCATGATGGCCAATAACTATGGCTACACCTTC. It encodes CASMMANNYGYTF.

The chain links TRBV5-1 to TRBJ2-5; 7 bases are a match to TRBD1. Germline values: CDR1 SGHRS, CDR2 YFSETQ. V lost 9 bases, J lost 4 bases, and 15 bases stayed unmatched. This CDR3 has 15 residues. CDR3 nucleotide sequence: TGCGCCACCAACCCAGGGGGAGCCGGTCGAGAGACCCAGTACTTC. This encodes CATNPGGAGRETQYF.

The CDR3 loop reads CASSQDLSEKLFF. CDR3 coding DNA: TGTGCCAGCAGCCAAGATCTTTCTGAAAAACTGTTTTTT. V gene TRBV3-1 (or the pseudogene TRBV3-2) combines with J gene TRBJ1-4; no definite D call. Per the germline V gene, CDR1 is LGHDT and CDR2 is YNNKEL (reference sequence). The length of the CDR3 is 13 residues. V was pared by 0 bases and J by 7 bases, with 6 bases between.

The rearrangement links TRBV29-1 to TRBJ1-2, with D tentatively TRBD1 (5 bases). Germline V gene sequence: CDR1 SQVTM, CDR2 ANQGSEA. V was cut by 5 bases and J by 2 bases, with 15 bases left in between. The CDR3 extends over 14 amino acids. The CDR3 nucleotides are TGCAGCGTTTTGGACAATTTCTCCAACTATGGCTACACCTTC. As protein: CSVLDNFSNYGYTF.

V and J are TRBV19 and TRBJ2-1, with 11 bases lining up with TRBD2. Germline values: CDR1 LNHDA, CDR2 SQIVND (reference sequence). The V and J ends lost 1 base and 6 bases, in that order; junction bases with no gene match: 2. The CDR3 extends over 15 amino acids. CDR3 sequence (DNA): TGTGCCAGTAGTATAGGTAGCGGGAGGGCCAATGAGCAGTTCTTC. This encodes CASSIGSGRANEQFF.

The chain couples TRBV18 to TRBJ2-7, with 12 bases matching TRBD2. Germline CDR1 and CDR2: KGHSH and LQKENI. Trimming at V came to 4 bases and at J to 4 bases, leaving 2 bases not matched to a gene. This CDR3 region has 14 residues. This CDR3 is CASSLTSGRYEQYF. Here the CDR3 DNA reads TGTGCCAGCTCACTGACTAGCGGGAGATACGAGCAGTACTTC.

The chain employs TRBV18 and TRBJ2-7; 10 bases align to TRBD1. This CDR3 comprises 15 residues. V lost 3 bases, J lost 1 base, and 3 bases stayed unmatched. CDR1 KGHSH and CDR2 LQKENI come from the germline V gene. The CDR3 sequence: CASSPWDRGSYEQYF. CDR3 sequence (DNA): TGTGCCAGCTCACCGTGGGACAGGGGATCCTACGAGCAGTACTTC.

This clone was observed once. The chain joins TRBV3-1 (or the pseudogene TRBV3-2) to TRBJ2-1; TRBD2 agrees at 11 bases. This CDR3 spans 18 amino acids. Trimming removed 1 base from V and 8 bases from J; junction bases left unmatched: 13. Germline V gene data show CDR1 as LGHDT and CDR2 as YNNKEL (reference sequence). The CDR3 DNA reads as TGTGCCAGCAGCCAAGGTGTTAGCGGGAGGGCCCTTCGGCATGAGCAGTTCTTC. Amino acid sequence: CASSQGVSGRALRHEQFF.

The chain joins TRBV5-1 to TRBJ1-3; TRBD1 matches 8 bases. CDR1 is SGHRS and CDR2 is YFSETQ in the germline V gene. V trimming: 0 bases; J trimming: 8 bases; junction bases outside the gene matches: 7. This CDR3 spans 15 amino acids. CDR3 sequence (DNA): TGCGCCAGCAGCTTGGAGCAGGGGGCGAGGGACACCATATATTTT. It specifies CASSLEQGARDTIYF.

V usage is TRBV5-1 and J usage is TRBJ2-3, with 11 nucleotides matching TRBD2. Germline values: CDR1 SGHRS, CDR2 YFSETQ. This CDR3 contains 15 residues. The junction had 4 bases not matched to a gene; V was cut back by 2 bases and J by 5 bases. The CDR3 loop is CASSFTSGSLDTQYF. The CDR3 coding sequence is TGCGCCAGCAGCTTCACTAGCGGGAGTCTAGATACGCAGTATTTT.

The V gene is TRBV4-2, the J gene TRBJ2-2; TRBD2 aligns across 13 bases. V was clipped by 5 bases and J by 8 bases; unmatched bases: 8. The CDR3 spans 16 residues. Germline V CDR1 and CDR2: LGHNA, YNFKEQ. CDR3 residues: CASSERGTSGIGELFF. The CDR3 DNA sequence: TGTGCCAGCAGCGAAAGAGGGACTAGCGGGATTGGGGAGCTGTTTTTT.

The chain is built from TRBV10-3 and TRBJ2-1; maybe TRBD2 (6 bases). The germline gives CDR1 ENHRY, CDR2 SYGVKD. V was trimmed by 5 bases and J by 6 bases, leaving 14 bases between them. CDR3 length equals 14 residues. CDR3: CAISLPRDSNEQFF. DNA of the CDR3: TGTGCCATCAGTCTACCCCGGGACTCCAATGAGCAGTTCTTC.

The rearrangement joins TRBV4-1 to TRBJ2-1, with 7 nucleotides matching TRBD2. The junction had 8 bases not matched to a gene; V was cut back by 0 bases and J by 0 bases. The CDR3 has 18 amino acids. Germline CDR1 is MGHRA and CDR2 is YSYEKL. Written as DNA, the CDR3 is TGCGCCAGCAGCCAAGACCCCACTCTAGCGGACTCCTACAATGAGCAGTTCTTC. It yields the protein CASSQDPTLADSYNEQFF.

The chain's CDR3 is CASRFWGGRDSSQPQHF. The DNA for the CDR3 is TGTGCCAGCAGATTTTGGGGGGGGAGGGATTCGTCTCAGCCCCAGCATTTT. The rearrangement joins TRBV7-8 to TRBJ1-5; maybe TRBD1 (5 bases). Germline loops: CDR1 SGHVS, CDR2 FQNEAQ. The CDR3 totals 17 residues. V lost 6 bases and J 6 bases, leaving 24 bases between the germline ends.

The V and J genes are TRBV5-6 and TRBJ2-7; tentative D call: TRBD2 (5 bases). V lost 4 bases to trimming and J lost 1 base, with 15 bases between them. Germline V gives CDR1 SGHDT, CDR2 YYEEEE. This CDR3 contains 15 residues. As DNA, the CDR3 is TGTGCCAGCAGCCCGGGAAGGGCCCAATCCTACGAGCAGTACTTC. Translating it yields CASSPGRAQSYEQYF.

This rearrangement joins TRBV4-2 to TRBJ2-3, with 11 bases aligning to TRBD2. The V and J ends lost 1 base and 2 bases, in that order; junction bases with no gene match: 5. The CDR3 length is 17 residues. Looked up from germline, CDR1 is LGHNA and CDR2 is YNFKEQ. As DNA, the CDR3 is TGTGCCAGCAGCCAAGCCGTAGCGGGAGGGATCACAGATACGCAGTATTTT. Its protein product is CASSQAVAGGITDTQYF.

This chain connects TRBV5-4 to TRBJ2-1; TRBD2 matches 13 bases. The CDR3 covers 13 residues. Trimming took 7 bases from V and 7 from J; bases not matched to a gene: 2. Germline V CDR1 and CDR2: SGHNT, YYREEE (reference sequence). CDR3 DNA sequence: TGTGCCAGCGGACTAGCGGGAGTAAATGAGCAGTTCTTC. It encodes CASGLAGVNEQFF. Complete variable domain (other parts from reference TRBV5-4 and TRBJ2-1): ETGVTQSPTHLIKTRGQQVTLRCSSQSGHNTVSWYQQALGQGPQFIFQYYREEENGRGNFPPRFSGLQFPNYSSELNVNALELDDSALYLCASGLAGVNEQFFGPGTRLTVL.

The CDR3 DNA sequence: TGTGCCGTTGGACGATTAGCGGGATCGTTTTACGAGCAGTACTTC. Translation gives CAVGRLAGSFYEQYF. The rearrangement joins TRBV10-3 to TRBJ2-7, with 8 nucleotides matching TRBD2. CDR1 and CDR2 (germline): ENHRY, SYGVKD. Trimming cost V 11 bases and J 4 bases; bases outside gene matches: 16. The CDR3 runs to 15 residues.

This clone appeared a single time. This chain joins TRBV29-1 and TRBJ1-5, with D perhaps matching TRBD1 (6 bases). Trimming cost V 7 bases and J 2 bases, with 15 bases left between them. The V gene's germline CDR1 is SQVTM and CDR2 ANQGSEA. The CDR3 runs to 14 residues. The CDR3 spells CSALLAGGNQPQHF. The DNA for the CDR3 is TGCAGCGCCTTACTCGCAGGGGGCAATCAGCCCCAGCATTTT.

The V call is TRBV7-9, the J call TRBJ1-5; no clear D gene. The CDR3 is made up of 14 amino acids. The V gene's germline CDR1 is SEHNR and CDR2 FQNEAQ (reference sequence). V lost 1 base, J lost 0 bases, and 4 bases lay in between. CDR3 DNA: TGTGCCAGCAGCTTAGACAGTAGCAATCAGCCCCAGCATTTT. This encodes CASSLDSSNQPQHF.

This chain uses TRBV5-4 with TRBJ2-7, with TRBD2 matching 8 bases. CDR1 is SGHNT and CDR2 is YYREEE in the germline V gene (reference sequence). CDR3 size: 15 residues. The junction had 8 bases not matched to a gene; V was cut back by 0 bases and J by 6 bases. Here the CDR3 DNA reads TGTGCCAGCAGCTTGGATAGCGGGAACTCTGTCGAGCAGTACTTC. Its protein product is CASSLDSGNSVEQYF. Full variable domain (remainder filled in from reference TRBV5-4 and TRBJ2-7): ETGVTQSPTHLIKTRGQQVTLRCSSQSGHNTVSWYQQALGQGPQFIFQYYREEENGRGNFPPRFSGLQFPNYSSELNVNALELDDSALYLCASSLDSGNSVEQYFGPGTRLTVT.